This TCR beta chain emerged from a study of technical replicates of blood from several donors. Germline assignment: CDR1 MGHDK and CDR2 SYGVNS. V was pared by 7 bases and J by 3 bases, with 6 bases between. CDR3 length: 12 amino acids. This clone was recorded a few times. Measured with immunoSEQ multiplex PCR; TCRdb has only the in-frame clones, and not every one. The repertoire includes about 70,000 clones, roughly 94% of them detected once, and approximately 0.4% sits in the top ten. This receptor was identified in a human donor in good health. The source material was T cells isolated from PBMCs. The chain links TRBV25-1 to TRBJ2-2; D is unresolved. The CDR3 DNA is TGTGCCAGCATTGGGCACACCGGGGAGCTGTTTTTT. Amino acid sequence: CASIGHTGELFF.